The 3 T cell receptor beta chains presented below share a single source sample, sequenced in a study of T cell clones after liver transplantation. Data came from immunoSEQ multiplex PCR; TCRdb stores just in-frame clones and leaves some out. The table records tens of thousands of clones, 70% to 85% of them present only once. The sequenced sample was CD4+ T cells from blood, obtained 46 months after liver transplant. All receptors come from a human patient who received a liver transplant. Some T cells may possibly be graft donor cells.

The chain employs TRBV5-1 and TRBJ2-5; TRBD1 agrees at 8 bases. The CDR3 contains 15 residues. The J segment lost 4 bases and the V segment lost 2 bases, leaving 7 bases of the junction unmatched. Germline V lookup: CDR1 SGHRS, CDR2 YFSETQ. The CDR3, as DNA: TGCGCCAGCAGCTTAGGGCAGGGGGCAGGAGAGACCCAGTACTTC. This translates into CASSLGQGAGETQYF.

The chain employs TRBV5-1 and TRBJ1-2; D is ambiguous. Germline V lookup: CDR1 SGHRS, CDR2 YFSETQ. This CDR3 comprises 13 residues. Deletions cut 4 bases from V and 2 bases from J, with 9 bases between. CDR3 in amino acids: CASSLDGNYGYTF. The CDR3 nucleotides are TGCGCCAGCAGCCTGGACGGAAACTATGGCTACACCTTC.

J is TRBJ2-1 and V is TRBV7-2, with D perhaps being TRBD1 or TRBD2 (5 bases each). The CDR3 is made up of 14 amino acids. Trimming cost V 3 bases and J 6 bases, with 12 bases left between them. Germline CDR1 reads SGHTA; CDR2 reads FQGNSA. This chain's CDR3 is CASSLGRGLNEQFF. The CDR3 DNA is TGTGCCAGCAGCTTGGGACGTGGCCTCAATGAGCAGTTCTTC.